The T cell receptor beta chain described here comes from a study of shared clonotypes between healthy human individuals. Broader study findings: In general, naive subsets displayed greater estimated richness than memory subsets did. Though the depth was large, rarefaction showed that sorted-subset sequencing was incomplete.

As to this clone: Its antigen is as yet unknown.

Trimming at V came to 2 bases and at J to 4 bases, leaving 4 bases not matched to a gene. CDR3 size: 15 residues. The V gene's germline CDR1 is MNHEY and CDR2 SMNVEV (reference sequence). Produced via immunoSEQ multiplex PCR; TCRdb's table is partial and in-frame only. The table has about 680,000 clones, more than 70% seen once. Material: memory CD4+ T cells sorted from blood. Subset denoted: CD45RA-negative fraction. The sequence derives from a woman in her twenties or thirties in good health. The chain has TRBV27 and TRBJ2-2, with 7 bases identical to TRBD2. As DNA, the CDR3 is TGTGCCAGCAGTTTAAGGGGAGGGGTCACCGGGGAGCTGTTTTTT. Protein sequence: CASSLRGGVTGELFF.